The TCR beta chain described here comes from a study of shared clonotypes between healthy human individuals. In its sample, this clone was seen once. What it recognizes is unknown. Study conclusions and caveats: For naive CD4 cells, approximately 4.7% of clonotypes were shared across a handful of donors. Estimated richness values were generally larger in naive subsets than in memory subsets. In having few donors, the study represented limited genetic and exposure-history diversity.

Trimming removed 0 bases from V and 4 bases from J, with 9 bases in between. CDR3 size: 14 residues. Germline values: CDR1 MNHEY, CDR2 SVGAGI. Replicate PCRs from sorted subsets contained approximately 200 ng DNA, which is approximately 30,000 T cell genomes. The table came from immunoSEQ multiplex PCR; TCRdb's copy has only in-frame clones and leaves some out. The table lists 2,100,000 or so clones, roughly 95% of them singletons. The TCR sequence derives from a man aged 18 to 29 in good health. The rearrangement joins TRBV6-5 to TRBJ1-1, with D tentatively TRBD1 (6 bases). The sample comprised naive CD4+ T cells sorted from blood. Sample subset: CD45RA+ positively selected. CDR3 residues: CASSYSKQGTEAFF. The CDR3 DNA sequence: TGTGCCAGCAGTTACTCGAAACAGGGCACTGAAGCTTTCTTT.